This T cell receptor (beta chain) is drawn from a study of spatial heterogeneity in lung cancer. Overall study context: TCR and UMI combinations that were unique each appeared, on average, more than ten times in raw reads. Overall study results and limits: Of the expanded TCRs, ubiquitous and regional counts tracked the counts of ubiquitous and regional nonsynonymous mutations, respectively. Expanded intratumoral alpha and beta TCR counts tracked tumor mutation counts.

Time point defined: sample taken at primary tumor resection. Whole RNA, isolated from tumor, nontumor lung or frozen PBMC, was sequenced without prior sorting. This clonotype was found many times. What it binds is not known. One entry per CDR3 protein results from TCRdb running MiXCR on the 5' RACE reads. Among approximately 9,700 distinct CDR3 sequences, roughly 12% were seen once, and the ten largest hold over 9.5%. There are 14 residues in the CDR3. The germline CDR1 and CDR2 sequences are SGHVS and FQNEAQ. After removal of 2 bases from V and 4 bases from J, the junction contained 4 bases not matched to a gene.

The sample here was lung tumor tissue, taken at surgery. The clonotype originates from a male donor with early-stage non-small cell lung cancer. This chain connects TRBV7-8 to TRBJ1-1; TRBD1 matches at 7 bases. This CDR3 reads CASSLFQGGTEAFF. In DNA form, the CDR3 reads TGTGCCAGCAGCTTATTCCAGGGGGGCACTGAAGCTTTCTTT.